The 18 T cell receptor beta chains below come from one sample, sequenced in a study of cytomegalovirus exposure and HLA in healthy donors. This PCR relied on a set of 60 Vbeta primers and 13 Jbeta primers. Profiling relied on immunoSEQ multiplex PCR, and the TCRdb table lists in-frame clones only, not all of them. The sample gives 160,000 or so clones, about 72% of which show up once; more than 3.5% is in the top ten. The sample taken for sequencing was PBMCs. The source is a man aged 30 to 39 in good health and CMV-seropositive.

This chain links TRBV27 with TRBJ1-1; a possible D gene is TRBD1 (6 bases). This CDR3 is built from 14 residues. Germline V CDR1 and CDR2: MNHEY, SMNVEV (reference sequence). V lost 3 bases to trimming and J lost 3 bases, with 11 bases between them. The CDR3 spells CASSFPRGHTEAFF. The CDR3 nucleotides are TGTGCCAGCAGTTTCCCCAGGGGACACACTGAAGCTTTCTTT.

The rearrangement links TRBV2 to TRBJ2-5; 13 nucleotides align to TRBD2. In germline, CDR1 is SNHLY, CDR2 FYNNEI. The CDR3 is 16 residues long. J lost 5 bases, V lost 6 bases, and 9 bases had no gene match. DNA for the CDR3: TGTGCCAGCAGCGACAAGGGACTAGCGGGGTTGGAGACCCAGTACTTC. It is translated as CASSDKGLAGLETQYF.

The chain employs TRBV7-9 and TRBJ2-6; the D gene is possibly TRBD1 (5 bases). Trimming removed 1 base at V and 0 bases at J, with 10 bases between. Looked up from germline, CDR1 is SEHNR and CDR2 is FQNEAQ (reference sequence). The CDR3 loop spans 17 amino acids. As DNA, the CDR3 is TGTGCCAGCAGCTTAGGGTGGGGCAACTCTGGGGCCAACGTCCTGACTTTC. It encodes CASSLGWGNSGANVLTF.

The V and J genes are TRBV6-5 and TRBJ1-2; D is ambiguous. With 5 bases removed from V and 5 bases from J, the gap between germline ends came to 6 bases. The CDR3 consists of 11 residues. Germline V lookup: CDR1 MNHEY, CDR2 SVGAGI. For the CDR3, the DNA is TGTGCCAGCAGTCCCGGTTATGGCTACACCTTC. Its protein is CASSPGYGYTF.

This chain uses TRBV28 with TRBJ2-3, with 7 bases that match TRBD1. CDR3 length equals 15 residues. V shed 5 bases, J shed 0 bases, and the junction held 5 bases outside the gene matches. Looked up from germline, CDR1 is MDHEN and CDR2 is SYDVKM. The CDR3 nucleotides are TGTGCCAGCAGTCGAGGACAGGACAGCACAGATACGCAGTATTTT. As protein: CASSRGQDSTDTQYF.

The V and J genes are TRBV5-1 and TRBJ1-5; D is unclear. Trimming removed 3 bases from V and 6 bases from J, with 10 bases in between. CDR1 and CDR2 from the germline V gene are SGHRS and YFSETQ. CDR3 size: 13 residues. DNA of the CDR3: TGCGCCAGCAGCTCCCTAACGGGTCAGCCCCAGCATTTT. Residues: CASSSLTGQPQHF.

The gene calls are TRBV6-6 and TRBJ1-1; the D gene is possibly TRBD1 (5 bases). V was shortened by 0 bases and J by 4 bases, with 9 bases between the two germline ends. This CDR3 is 14 amino acids long. Germline CDR1 and CDR2: MNHNY and SVGAGI (reference sequence). CDR3 sequence: CASSYSGGGTEAFF. Here the CDR3 DNA reads TGTGCCAGCAGTTACTCGGGGGGTGGCACTGAAGCTTTCTTT.

This chain connects TRBV4-1 to TRBJ2-7, with D uncertain. This CDR3 has 14 residues. V was clipped by 1 base and J by 3 bases, with 10 bases between them. The germline CDR1 and CDR2 sequences are MGHRA and YSYEKL. CDR3 amino acids: CASSQAQEDYEQYF. The CDR3 nucleotides are TGCGCCAGCAGCCAAGCGCAAGAGGACTACGAGCAGTACTTC.

V gene TRBV10-2 combines with J gene TRBJ2-5; 9 nucleotides line up with TRBD2. V gave up 8 bases and J gave up 5 bases; unmatched junction bases: 12. In germline, CDR1 is WSHSY, CDR2 SAAADI. The CDR3 has 15 amino acids. This CDR3 is CASGGTSWVWETQYF. DNA for the CDR3: TGCGCCAGCGGGGGGACTAGCTGGGTGTGGGAGACCCAGTACTTC.

This chain uses TRBV27 with TRBJ2-1; possible D gene TRBD1, 5 bases. CDR1 MNHEY and CDR2 SMNVEV come from the germline V gene (reference sequence). V lost 5 bases and J lost 9, with 23 bases in between. This CDR3 contains 16 residues. The DNA for the CDR3 is TGTGCCAGCAGTACAGACAGCACCTCGCCCTCCGGTGAGCAGTTCTTC. As protein: CASSTDSTSPSGEQFF.

This clone was picked up one time. The J gene is TRBJ2-7, the V gene TRBV2, with D perhaps matching TRBD1 (5 bases). V was cut by 0 bases and J by 9 bases, with 9 bases left in between. In germline, CDR1 is SNHLY, CDR2 FYNNEI. CDR3 length: 12 residues. The CDR3 nucleotides read TGTGCCAGCAGTGAAGCGGTTCAGGGGCAGTACTTC. As protein: CASSEAVQGQYF.

The chain couples TRBV9 to TRBJ1-2; D might be TRBD1 (6 bases). CDR3 size: 14 residues. Germline CDR1 reads SGDLS; CDR2 reads YYNGEE. Trimming removed 0 bases from V and 4 bases from J, with 10 bases in between. The CDR3 DNA is TGTGCCAGCAGCGTAGGTGGGGGCGTCTATGGCTACACCTTC. It encodes CASSVGGGVYGYTF. The complete variable domain, with remaining parts taken from reference TRBV9 and TRBJ1-2, reads DSGVTQTPKHLITATGQRVTLRCSPRSGDLSVYWYQQSLDQGLQFLIQYYNGEERAKGNILERFSAQQFPDLHSELNLSSLELGDSALYFCASSVGGGVYGYTFGSGTRLTVV.

This chain uses TRBV6-5 with TRBJ1-2; D possibly corresponds to TRBD1 (6 bases). This CDR3 is 12 amino acids long. Germline V gene sequence: CDR1 MNHEY, CDR2 SVGAGI. Trimming removed 3 bases from V and 7 bases from J, with 9 bases in between. This CDR3 reads CASSYMGAGYTF. The CDR3 DNA reads TGTGCCAGCAGTTATATGGGGGCTGGCTACACCTTC.

The J gene is TRBJ2-5, the V gene TRBV7-9; weak D call: TRBD1 (6 bases). CDR3 length: 15 residues. The V gene lost 7 bases and the J gene lost 5 bases, with 20 bases spanning the gap. Germline CDR1 is SEHNR and CDR2 is FQNEAQ (reference sequence). CDR3 residues: CASTQRGTGMETQYF. The CDR3 DNA sequence: TGTGCCAGCACCCAAAGGGGAACAGGGATGGAGACCCAGTACTTC.

This chain joins TRBV29-1 and TRBJ1-3; D is undetermined. Germline assignment: CDR1 SQVTM and CDR2 ANQGSEA. The CDR3 length is 12 residues. With 1 base removed from V and 8 bases from J, the gap between germline ends came to 9 bases. CDR3: CSVEAWGDTIYF. CDR3 nucleotides: TGCAGCGTTGAAGCTTGGGGAGACACCATATATTTT.

This rearrangement joins TRBV6-5 to TRBJ2-1, with a tentative D call TRBD1 (5 bases). Looked up from germline, CDR1 is MNHEY and CDR2 is SVGAGI. The CDR3 spans 16 residues. Trimming shortened V by 2 bases and J by 5 bases, and 16 bases separated the two germline ends. The CDR3 nucleotides read TGTGCCAGCAGTTACGTGGGGCTCCATACAAACAATGAGCAGTTCTTC. Translation: CASSYVGLHTNNEQFF.

This clone has a handful of counts. This chain links TRBV14 with TRBJ1-4; 7 positions agree with TRBD1. This CDR3 comprises 15 residues. V shed 4 bases and J 4 bases; nucleotides not matched to a gene: 6. Germline loops: CDR1 SGHDN, CDR2 FVKESK. As DNA, the CDR3 is TGTGCCAGCAGCCTAAAGACAGGGAGTAATGAAAAACTGTTTTTT. This translates into CASSLKTGSNEKLFF.

This clone was seen only a few times. The chain employs TRBV4-1 and TRBJ2-7; D is perhaps TRBD2 (6 bases). Germline V CDR1 and CDR2: MGHRA, YSYEKL. V lost 4 bases to trimming and J lost 3 bases, with 13 bases between them. The CDR3 contains 14 residues. For the CDR3, the DNA is TGCGCCAGCAGCCGCGGGACGGACCACTACGAGCAGTACTTC. Protein: CASSRGTDHYEQYF.